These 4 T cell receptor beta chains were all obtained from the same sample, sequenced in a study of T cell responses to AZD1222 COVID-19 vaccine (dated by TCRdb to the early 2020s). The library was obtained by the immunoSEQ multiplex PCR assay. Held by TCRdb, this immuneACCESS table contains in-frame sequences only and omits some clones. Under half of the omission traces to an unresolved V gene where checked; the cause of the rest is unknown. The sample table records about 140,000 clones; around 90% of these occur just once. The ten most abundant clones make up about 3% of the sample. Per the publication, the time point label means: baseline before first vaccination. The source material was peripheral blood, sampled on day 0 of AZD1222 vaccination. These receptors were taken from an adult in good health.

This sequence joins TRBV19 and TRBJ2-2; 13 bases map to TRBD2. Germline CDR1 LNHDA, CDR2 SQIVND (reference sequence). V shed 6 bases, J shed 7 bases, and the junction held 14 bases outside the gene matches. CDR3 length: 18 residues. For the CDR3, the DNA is TGTGCCAGTAGGACCACGACTAGCGGGAGGTCCCAGGGCGGGGAGCTGTTTTTT. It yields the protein CASRTTTSGRSQGGELFF.

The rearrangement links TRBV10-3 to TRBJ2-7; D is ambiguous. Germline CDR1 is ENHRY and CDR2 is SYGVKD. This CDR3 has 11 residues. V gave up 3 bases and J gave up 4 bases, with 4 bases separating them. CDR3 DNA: TGTGCCATCAGTGATAAATACGAGCAGTACTTC. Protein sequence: CAISDKYEQYF.

The CDR3 bases are TGTGCCTGGAGTGCGACAAGGGTGGAGCAGTACTTC. It is translated as CAWSATRVEQYF. The chain joins TRBV30 to TRBJ2-7; D ambiguous. This CDR3 comprises 12 residues. V dropped 1 base and J dropped 7 bases, with 11 bases sitting between them. Germline V gene sequence: CDR1 GTSNPN, CDR2 SVGIG (reference sequence).

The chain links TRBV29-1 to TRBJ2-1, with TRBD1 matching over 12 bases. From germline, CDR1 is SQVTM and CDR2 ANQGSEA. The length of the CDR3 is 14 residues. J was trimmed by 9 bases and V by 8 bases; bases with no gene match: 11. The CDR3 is CSCGGDRGQSEQFF. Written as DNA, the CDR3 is TGCAGCTGTGGGGGGGACAGGGGGCAAAGTGAGCAGTTCTTC.